Detailed here is one T cell receptor (beta chain). Its antigen target is currently unknown. No quality values exist for individual bases; no much larger clone is one base distant. Spanning cysteine to phenylalanine, the CDR3 consists of 12 amino acids. Only the CDR3 portion is preserved as DNA: 36 bases, with reading frame beginning at the first base. Cut back by 2 bases and 5 bases, the V and J ends lie 7 bases apart. Via the germline V gene (reference sequence), CDR1 is SGHNT and CDR2 YYREEE. The collaborating institutions used their own protocols to collect whole blood in K2EDTA tubes. For TCRbeta analysis, collaborators shipped samples in one of three forms: frozen whole blood, isolated PBMCs, or DNA extracted from either of those sample types. The data were obtained in a study of blood T cell repertoires in COVID-19 (dated by TCRdb to about 2020). Context from the whole study: Samples covering the acute and convalescent phases of COVID-19 were provided by collaborators in the United States, Italy and Spain. HLA class I and class II types, where available, came from metadata supplied by the sample provider rather than from assay-based typing. The dataset comprised deeply sampled blood TCRbeta repertoires from subjects exposed to, actively infected with, or recovered from COVID-19. Samples were obtained from the ongoing ImmuneRACE study (first 160 participants) and from some 1,300 subjects provided by 6 global collaborators. The prospective study material was composed of cDNA or gDNA derived from T cells, B-cell-depleted T cells, or PBMCs. The sample metadata nearly always contained a de-identified subject ID, COVID-19 status, age in years and sex. The repertoires were made available in a free public database intended to serve as a resource for research on the immune response to SARS-CoV-2.

The immunoSEQ Assay, a bias-controlled multiplex PCR, was used to amplify TCRbeta CDR3 regions from genomic DNA. Per the source publication's procedure: Nucleated cell counts per sample were estimated from amplification of reference gene primers within the assay. To quantify the absolute abundance of each unique TCRbeta CDR3 rearrangement, sequence reads were collapsed and filtered. Productive Simpson clonality was computed per sample as the square root of Simpson's diversity index over productive rearrangements. TCRdb's version of the immuneACCESS table is confined to in-frame rearrangements and falls short of the full clone set. An unresolved V gene accounts for under half of the shortfall where checked; the remainder is of unknown origin. V, J and clone size are those of that table, while D and trimming were read from the DNA. The sample includes 80,000 to 100,000 clones, with 75% to 85% observed a single time. The ten largest clonotypes hold over 9% of the sample.

The study at large found these results: The quantity of clinical and demographic metadata differed by source and by participant and was supplied without curation.

The V and J segments used are TRBV5-4 and TRBJ2-5; the D gene identity is not certain. This TCR derives from a woman in her 70s with acute or convalescent COVID-19. Material for sequencing was peripheral blood. The nucleotides read TGTGCCAGCAGCTTACCCCAGGAGACCCAGTACTTC. The encoded protein is CASSLPQETQYF.